The next 3 T cell receptor beta chains were all read from a single sample in a study of blood T cell repertoires in COVID-19. Profiled with immunoSEQ multiplex PCR; TCRdb holds only in-frame clones, not every one. The sample carries 200,000 to 300,000 clones, 83% recorded once. The specimen sequenced was peripheral blood. These TCRs come from a human donor in a cohort sampled during active COVID-19.

For the CDR3, the DNA is TGTGCCAGTAGTATATCGCGGGGACAGGGGGCCTACGAGCAGTACTTC. It translates to CASSISRGQGAYEQYF. The chain employs TRBV19 and TRBJ2-7, with 11 bases aligning to TRBD1. CDR1 is LNHDA and CDR2 is SQIVND in the germline V gene (reference sequence). V was clipped by 2 bases and J by 2 bases; unmatched bases: 5. This CDR3 comprises 16 residues.

This clone was recorded at least ten times. This rearrangement joins TRBV19 to TRBJ1-2; tentative D call: TRBD1 (6 bases). The CDR3 is 13 residues long. Germline V gene lookup returns CDR1 LNHDA and CDR2 SQIVND (reference sequence). V dropped 10 bases and J dropped 8 bases, with 20 bases sitting between them. CDR3 region: CATTGGAPGGYTF. The CDR3 DNA reads as TGTGCCACAACCGGGGGGGCCCCTGGGGGCTACACCTTC.

This clone has ten or more counts. The J gene is TRBJ2-2, the V gene TRBV15; D is ambiguous. The ends were cut back, 0 bases at V and 1 base at J, with 6 bases in the middle. There are 15 residues in the CDR3. The V gene's germline CDR1 is LNHNV and CDR2 YYDKDF (reference sequence). CDR3 in DNA: TGTGCCACCAGCAGAGATTGGCAGAACACCGGGGAGCTGTTTTTT. Translation gives CATSRDWQNTGELFF.